Given below is one TCR beta chain in context. This clone's antigen is unknown. No base qualities exist here, and no much larger clone lies one base off it. The data stem from a study of T cell responses to AZD1222 COVID-19 vaccine (dated by TCRdb to the early 2020s). Regarding the research as a whole: AZD1222 recipients given second doses at about 4 weeks or at about 12 weeks were pooled, since spike-specific TCR depth and breadth were not found to differ between the two schedules. TCR sequencing was performed for about 250 trial participants, of whom 200 to 220 were given two doses of AZD1222 and around 25 were given two doses of MenACWY control vaccine. Trial participants were enrolled by age into subgroups of 18-55, 56-69 and 70-plus years, and roughly 150, 30 and 60 TCR-sequenced participants, respectively, were included in these subgroups.

Study-wide findings and limitations: Only a handful of AZD1222 recipients were SARS-CoV-2 seropositive at baseline, limiting conclusions about previously exposed vaccinees. CD4 TCRs associated with the vaccine covered the entire spike protein, and the dominant responses were in regions 160-218 and 743-854. After two AZD1222 doses, spike-specific TCR breadth and depth were significantly higher than at day 0 and than in MenACWY recipients. In the small 56-69-year group, the increase in depth fell short of significance, most likely because of low power. Because no day 14 peak-response samples were available, the repertoires could be characterized only after the peak T cell response. Nearly half of unique spike-specific TCRs reportedly recognized epitopes outside regions mutated in the B.1.351 and B.1.1.7 variants. Participants were mostly white British and included more females than males, and it was suggested by the authors that clonal diversity may have been underestimated.

The CDR3 regions of human TCRbeta chains were subjected to immunosequencing. The authors' analysis ran thus. TCRs in the repertoires were matched against a reference library of SARS-CoV-2-specific TCRs that had been generated with the MIRA antigen-specificity platform. Breadth meant the fraction of unique TCRs that were SARS-CoV-2-associated, whereas depth meant the fraction of total T cells that were SARS-CoV-2-associated. Each spike-specific TCR was assigned to its reactive spike region and to a CD4 or CD8 class using the MIRA data. Log10-transformed breadth and depth values were compared by one-way ANOVA with Sidak's multiple comparisons tests. TCRdb carries this immuneACCESS record with in-frame sequences only. Its versions omit some clonotypes, under half of them owing to an unresolved V gene in the studies checked, with the rest unexplained. V and J calls and clone size follow that table, whereas D and trimming were derived from the DNA. This sample holds about 100,000 clones; about 87% were observed only once. Clones ranked in the top ten supply under 2% of the sample.

The time point label on this specimen signifies: baseline before first vaccination. The vaccinee samples were drawn from two UK trials, COV001 and COV002, one of which was a single-blind randomized controlled phase 2/3 trial testing AZD1222 (ChAdOx1 nCoV-19) in healthy adults. For TCRbeta chain sequencing, PBMC samples were collected from trial participants at day 0 and at day 28 after the second dose. Including the terminal cysteine and phenylalanine, the CDR3 comprises 11 residues. The DNA shown is the 33-base CDR3, in frame from base 1. Trimming takes 8 bases from V and 4 bases from J, and the germline ends sit 8 bases apart. CDR1 is given as MNHEY and CDR2 as SVGAGI, both from the germline V gene.

The source is an adult in good health. Recombination connected TRBV6-5 to TRBJ1-1; TRBD1 might be the D gene, on 5 matching bases. The sample consisted of peripheral blood, taken on day 0 of AZD1222 vaccination. The nucleotides read TGTGCCAGCTATGGGGGCACTGAAGCTTTCTTT. This yields the protein CASYGGTEAFF.